One T cell receptor (beta chain) is described in this entry. Trimming removed 3 bases from V and 1 base from J, with 8 bases in between. This CDR3 is 14 amino acids long. CDR1 and CDR2 from the germline V gene are KGHSH and LQKENI. Construction of the TCRbeta library involved unique molecular identifiers. TCRdb analysed the PCR reads with MiXCR anew, one entry per CDR3 protein. The sample includes roughly 500,000 distinct CDR3 sequences, over 25% of them seen just once. This record belongs to a study of T-cell reconstitution after alpha-beta-depleted transplantation in children. The sample consisted of PBMCs from the stem cell graft donor, taken from the stem cell graft. The source is a human donor who donated a stem cell graft to a child with aplastic anemia. The rearrangement links TRBV18 to TRBJ2-3; D gene uncertain. The CDR3 DNA sequence: TGTGCCAGCTCACCCGCGGTTGGCACAGATACGCAGTATTTT. Amino acids: CASSPAVGTDTQYF.